This T cell receptor beta chain is from a study of OX40 agonist ivuxolimab in advanced cancers. Profiling relied on immunoSEQ multiplex PCR, and the TCRdb table lists in-frame clones only, not all of them. The sample consists of fewer than 40,000 clones, roughly four fifths of them appearing once. The sequence came from an adult with an advanced solid tumor such as melanoma, head and neck, liver or kidney cancer. Sequenced material: CD4+ or CD8+ T cells sorted from blood, taken in a trial of the OX40 agonist ivuxolimab.

CDR3 loop: CASSPGYDYGYTF. DNA for the CDR3: TGTGCCAGCTCACCGGGGTACGACTATGGCTACACCTTC. The genes are TRBV18 and TRBJ1-2; D remains ambiguous. The CDR3 length is 13 residues. Germline V gene data show CDR1 as KGHSH and CDR2 as LQKENI. Trimming shortened V by 3 bases and J by 3 bases, and 8 bases separated the two germline ends.